These 30 T cell receptor beta chains were all obtained from the same sample, sequenced in a study of cytomegalovirus exposure and HLA in healthy donors (dated by TCRdb to about 2017). Library construction relied on the immunoSEQ multiplex PCR assay. The multiplex PCR relied on a mix of 60 forward primers for TCR Vbeta segments and 13 reverse primers for TCR Jbeta segments. Entries here come from immuneACCESS through TCRdb and include only in-frame sequences with V and J called. Some clones fail to appear in such tables; in the studies checked, an unresolved V gene covers under half of the shortfall, and the cause of the remainder is unknown. This sample is represented by fewer than 200,000 clones; more than 9.5% of them were singletons. The ten largest clones take up 7.8% of the sample. The material sequenced was PBMCs. The receptor set was obtained from a man aged 50-59 years in good health and CMV-seropositive.

This chain connects TRBV7-8 to TRBJ1-1; D remains ambiguous. Trimming cost V 5 bases and J 1 base, with 8 bases left between them. The CDR3 length is 13 residues. The germline V gene has CDR1 SGHVS and CDR2 FQNEAQ. The CDR3, as DNA: TGTGCCAGCAGCCCGCGGAGGAACACTGAAGCTTTCTTT. It specifies CASSPRRNTEAFF. The full variable domain, in which reference TRBV7-8 and TRBJ1-1 provide the parts outside the CDR3, is GAGVSQSPRYKVAKRGQDVALRCDPISGHVSLFWYQQALGQGPEFLTYFQNEAQLDKSGLPSDRFFAERPEGSVSTLKIQRTQQEDSAVYLCASSPRRNTEAFFGQGTRLTVV.

This clone has a handful of counts. This sequence joins TRBV27 and TRBJ1-2, with 8 bases that match TRBD1. Germline V gene sequence: CDR1 MNHEY, CDR2 SMNVEV (reference sequence). Trimming at V came to 5 bases and at J to 4 bases, leaving 12 bases not matched to a gene. This CDR3 region has 16 residues. CDR3 amino acids: CASSKGPTGVPYGYTF. CDR3 bases: TGTGCCAGCAGTAAAGGGCCGACAGGGGTGCCCTATGGCTACACCTTC.

Only a few counts were recorded for this clone. The chain carries TRBV5-1 and TRBJ1-2; D possibly corresponds to TRBD1 (6 bases). V lost 6 bases, J lost 6 bases, and 21 bases lay in between. The CDR3 has 15 amino acids. Germline CDR1 reads SGHRS; CDR2 reads YFSETQ. The chain's CDR3 is CASMLGGLGFDGYTF. CDR3 coding DNA: TGCGCCAGCATGCTCGGGGGGCTCGGGTTTGATGGCTACACCTTC.

This chain links TRBV7-9 with TRBJ2-5, with D unresolved. V dropped 4 bases and J dropped 2 bases, with 5 bases sitting between them. The germline CDR1 and CDR2 sequences are SEHNR and FQNEAQ (reference sequence). The CDR3 sequence is 12 residues long. The CDR3 here is CASSSTQETQYF. DNA for the CDR3: TGTGCCAGCAGCTCTACTCAAGAGACCCAGTACTTC. Using reference TRBV7-9 and TRBJ2-5 for the parts outside the CDR3, the full variable domain is DTGVSQNPRHKITKRGQNVTFRCDPISEHNRLYWYRQTLGQGPEFLTYFQNEAQLEKSRLLSDRFSAERPKGSFSTLEIQRTEQGDSAMYLCASSSTQETQYFGPGTRLLVL.

This clone was seen a few times. The chain has TRBV5-4 and TRBJ1-4; 7 bases align to TRBD1. The CDR3 spans 13 residues. J lost 10 bases, V lost 5 bases, and 8 bases had no gene match. The germline V gene encodes CDR1 SGHNT and CDR2 YYREEE (reference sequence). The CDR3 loop is CASRTGLGGKLFF. CDR3 in DNA: TGTGCCAGCAGGACAGGGTTAGGCGGAAAACTGTTTTTT.

This clone appeared a few times. The chain recombines TRBV7-8 with TRBJ1-6; possible D gene TRBD1, 5 bases. This CDR3 is built from 16 residues. Deletions cut 2 bases from V and 10 bases from J, with 18 bases between. Germline values: CDR1 SGHVS, CDR2 FQNEAQ. CDR3 bases: TGTGCCAGCAGCTTACTGCCCGGGGGAGGGGAATCACCCCTCCACTTT. It codes for CASSLLPGGGESPLHF. Complete variable domain (other parts from reference TRBV7-8 and TRBJ1-6): GAGVSQSPRYKVAKRGQDVALRCDPISGHVSLFWYQQALGQGPEFLTYFQNEAQLDKSGLPSDRFFAERPEGSVSTLKIQRTQQEDSAVYLCASSLLPGGGESPLHFGNGTRLTVT.

The table lists this clone with a few counts. This chain links TRBV2 with TRBJ2-1, with D perhaps TRBD1 (7 bases). The CDR3 totals 13 residues. Germline V CDR1 and CDR2: SNHLY, FYNNEI. Deletions cut 7 bases from V and 4 bases from J, with 11 bases between. CDR3 amino acids: CASNRGLYNEQFF. DNA of the CDR3: TGTGCCAGCAACAGGGGACTTTACAATGAGCAGTTCTTC.

This clone turned up a few times. V and J are TRBV19 and TRBJ2-1; possibly TRBD2 for D (6 bases). This CDR3 region has 15 residues. V lost 1 base and J lost 5, with 12 bases in between. Per germline, CDR1 LNHDA and CDR2 SQIVND (reference sequence). The DNA of the CDR3 is TGTGCCAGTAGTATAGCTGCGGGACTCCACAATGAGCAGTTCTTC. The encoded protein is CASSIAAGLHNEQFF.

This clone has a single count. The genes are TRBV7-9 and TRBJ2-7; 7 positions match TRBD2. Germline trimming cut 5 bases from V and 4 bases from J; bases unmatched to any gene: 8. The CDR3 contains 14 residues. Germline V gene lookup returns CDR1 SEHNR and CDR2 FQNEAQ (reference sequence). The CDR3 here is CASSPGLDFYEQYF. CDR3 coding DNA: TGTGCCAGCAGCCCCGGACTAGATTTTTACGAGCAGTACTTC.

This clone turned up a few times. The CDR3 DNA follows: TGCAGCTCTTCCGAGACAGGGGGCATTGGCTACACCTTC. This codes for CSSSETGGIGYTF. V usage is TRBV29-1 and J usage is TRBJ1-2; TRBD1 aligns across 10 bases. Trimming removed 8 bases from V and 7 bases from J; junction bases left unmatched: 10. The CDR3 is made up of 13 amino acids. The V gene's germline CDR1 is SQVTM and CDR2 ANQGSEA.

This clone occurred a few times. V gene TRBV7-9 combines with J gene TRBJ1-2; TRBD1 matches at 9 bases. CDR3 length equals 15 residues. From germline, CDR1 is SEHNR and CDR2 FQNEAQ (reference sequence). V lost 5 bases and J lost 5; bases outside the gene matches: 9. CDR3 coding DNA: TGTGCCAGCAGCGACATACAGGGGGCTGTGTATGGCTACACCTTC. This encodes CASSDIQGAVYGYTF.

The rearrangement links TRBV7-9 to TRBJ2-2; TRBD1 matches 9 bases. After removal of 4 bases from V and 4 bases from J, the junction contained 4 bases not matched to a gene. The CDR3 totals 15 residues. Germline loops: CDR1 SEHNR, CDR2 FQNEAQ (reference sequence). CDR3 nucleotides: TGTGCCAGCAGCTCTCCGGGACAGGGCACCGGGGAGCTGTTTTTT. Protein product: CASSSPGQGTGELFF.

CDR3 amino acids: CASSDGVRVTEAFF. CDR3 DNA: TGTGCCAGCAGTGACGGAGTCCGAGTCACTGAAGCTTTCTTT. The V gene is TRBV25-1, the J gene TRBJ1-1; D not certain. Between the trimmed V and J ends, which lost 3 bases and 4 bases, there was a span of 12 bases. Germline V lookup: CDR1 MGHDK, CDR2 SYGVNS. This CDR3 contains 14 residues.

This clone was counted between two and nine times. V usage is TRBV5-1 and J usage is TRBJ2-3; 8 bases are a match to TRBD2. The CDR3 totals 16 residues. V trimming: 0 bases; J trimming: 4 bases; junction bases outside the gene matches: 7. The germline V gene encodes CDR1 SGHRS and CDR2 YFSETQ. The CDR3: CASSLGLRGGADTQYF. In DNA, the CDR3 is TGCGCCAGCAGCTTGGGGCTTCGGGGGGGGGCAGATACGCAGTATTTT.

The chain couples TRBV9 to TRBJ2-3; 7 bases are a match to TRBD2. Trimming removed 0 bases from V and 2 bases from J; junction bases left unmatched: 3. The CDR3 is 15 amino acids. The germline gives CDR1 SGDLS, CDR2 YYNGEE. As DNA, the CDR3 is TGTGCCAGCAGCGTAGGCGGGGGATTCACAGATACGCAGTATTTT. Protein product: CASSVGGGFTDTQYF.

The sample holds a few counts of this clone. The CDR3 sequence: CASSQGHANTEAFF. The CDR3 DNA reads as TGTGCCAGCTCCCAAGGACATGCGAACACTGAAGCTTTCTTT. The chain carries TRBV18 and TRBJ1-1, with D possibly being TRBD1 (5 bases). V was pared by 6 bases and J by 1 base, with 12 bases between. The CDR3 length is 14 residues. Per the germline V gene, CDR1 is KGHSH and CDR2 is LQKENI.

The genes are TRBV7-2 and TRBJ2-1, with TRBD1 identical over 7 bases. The CDR3 contains 13 residues. V lost 5 bases, J lost 12 bases, and 10 bases stayed unmatched. CDR1 and CDR2 from the germline V gene are SGHTA and FQGNSA. The CDR3 loop reads CASSDRQGQGQFF. The CDR3 DNA follows: TGTGCCAGCAGCGATCGACAGGGTCAAGGGCAGTTCTTC. The whole variable domain, remainder taken from reference TRBV7-2 and TRBJ2-1, is GAGVSQSPSNKVTEKGKDVELRCDPISGHTALYWYRQSLGQGLEFLIYFQGNSAPDKSGLPSDRFSAERTGGSVSTLTIQRTQQEDSAVYLCASSDRQGQGQFFGPGTRLTVL.

This sequence joins TRBV11-3 and TRBJ2-2, with TRBD1 matching over 8 bases. CDR1 and CDR2 (germline): SGHNT, YENEEA. V lost 5 bases to trimming and J lost 6 bases; unmatched junction nucleotides: 8. CDR3 length: 15 amino acids. The DNA for the CDR3 is TGTGCCAGCAGCCCCGGACAGGGCCGGTCCGGGGAGCTGTTTTTT. This codes for CASSPGQGRSGELFF.

This sequence joins TRBV9 and TRBJ2-2, with D possibly TRBD1 on 5 matching bases. V was shortened by 4 bases and J by 4 bases, with 11 bases between the two germline ends. Germline V gene sequence: CDR1 SGDLS, CDR2 YYNGEE. This CDR3 region has 14 residues. Here the CDR3 reads CASSSWTSTGELFF. The CDR3 DNA follows: TGTGCCAGCAGCTCTTGGACATCCACCGGGGAGCTGTTTTTT.

This chain connects TRBV5-1 to TRBJ1-1; 10 bases line up with TRBD1. Germline V gives CDR1 SGHRS, CDR2 YFSETQ. Trimming at V came to 0 bases and at J to 3 bases, leaving 2 bases not matched to a gene. The CDR3 is made up of 15 amino acids. The CDR3 DNA reads as TGCGCCAGCAGCTTGGGACAGGGGGCGGACACTGAAGCTTTCTTT. Translation: CASSLGQGADTEAFF.

The rearrangement joins TRBV18 to TRBJ2-1; 16 nucleotides line up with TRBD2. Germline loops: CDR1 KGHSH, CDR2 LQKENI. The CDR3 contains 16 residues. V lost 3 bases, J lost 7 bases, and 3 bases stayed unmatched. DNA for the CDR3: TGTGCCAGCTCACCGCCGGGACTAGCGGGGGGGAATGAGCAGTTCTTC. Protein: CASSPPGLAGGNEQFF. Based on the CDR3 plus reference TRBV18 and TRBJ2-1, the full variable domain is NAGVMQNPRHLVRRRGQEARLRCSPMKGHSHVYWYRQLPEEGLKFMVYLQKENIIDESGMPKERFSAEFPKEGPSILRIQQVVRGDSAAYFCASSPPGLAGGNEQFFGPGTRLTVL.

J is TRBJ2-7 and V is TRBV13; possible D gene TRBD2, 6 bases. The germline V gene encodes CDR1 PRHDT and CDR2 FYEKMQ (reference sequence). The V and J ends lost 5 bases and 2 bases respectively, with 13 bases between them. The CDR3 spans 14 residues. CDR3 amino acids: CASSEAGGTYEQYF. CDR3 nucleotides: TGTGCCAGCAGCGAAGCCGGGGGAACCTACGAGCAGTACTTC.

The chain joins TRBV9 to TRBJ1-6, with 7 bases matching TRBD1. Germline lookup yields CDR1 SGDLS and CDR2 YYNGEE. The CDR3 length is 14 residues. V shed 3 bases and J 6 bases; nucleotides not matched to a gene: 3. The CDR3 nucleotides read TGTGCCAGCAGCGAGGGGGCAGCTAATTCACCCCTCCACTTT. Its protein product is CASSEGAANSPLHF.

This sequence joins TRBV30 and TRBJ2-5; the match to TRBD1 covers 8 bases. Germline V gene data show CDR1 as GTSNPN and CDR2 as SVGIG (reference sequence). There are 14 residues in the CDR3. The ends lost 2 bases at V and 5 bases at J; junction bases unmatched: 7. CDR3 protein: CAWSLGQARETQYF. CDR3 nucleotide sequence: TGTGCCTGGAGTCTGGGACAGGCGAGGGAGACCCAGTACTTC.

The V call is TRBV18, the J call TRBJ2-5; TRBD1 might be the D (5 bases). Deletions cut 3 bases from V and 5 bases from J, with 13 bases between. CDR1 is KGHSH and CDR2 is LQKENI in the germline V gene. There are 14 residues in the CDR3. The DNA for the CDR3 is TGTGCCAGCTCACCTTCCAGGGCTTGGGAGACCCAGTACTTC. Protein product: CASSPSRAWETQYF.

V usage is TRBV11-3 and J usage is TRBJ1-6; D is unresolved. The CDR3 is 16 amino acids. The V gene's germline CDR1 is SGHNT and CDR2 YENEEA. V was shortened by 3 bases and J by 9 bases, with 18 bases between the two germline ends. CDR3 coding DNA: TGTGCCAGCAGCTTCCGGGGTGGGGTGGAATCTTCACCCCTCCACTTT. It specifies CASSFRGGVESSPLHF.

This clone was detected only a few times. The rearrangement joins TRBV5-1 to TRBJ1-4; maybe TRBD1 (6 bases). V was pared by 0 bases and J by 8 bases, with 14 bases between. Germline-derived CDR1 and CDR2 are SGHRS and YFSETQ. This CDR3 region has 15 residues. CDR3 nucleotides: TGCGCCAGCAGCTTGGATGGGACAAGGGCGGAAAAACTGTTTTTT. It is translated as CASSLDGTRAEKLFF.

The table lists this clone with a few counts. V is TRBV21-1 and J is TRBJ2-3; TRBD2, as called in the table, went unchecked against the DNA. TRBV21-1 is a pseudogene locus. This CDR3 spans 13 amino acids. The CDR3 loop reads CASTPGSTDTQYF. In nucleotides, the CDR3 is TGTGCCAGCACCCCGGGGAGCACAGATACGCAGTATTTT.

The rearrangement joins TRBV6-1 to TRBJ1-3; D is ambiguous. The germline V gene has CDR1 MNHNS and CDR2 SASEGT. The length of the CDR3 is 13 residues. The V end was cut by 1 base, the J end by 4 bases, with 5 bases between. CDR3 DNA sequence: TGTGCCAGCAGTGAAGGTCCAGGAAACACCATATATTTT. It encodes CASSEGPGNTIYF.

The V and J genes are TRBV5-8 and TRBJ2-7; 9 positions match TRBD1. Germline lookup yields CDR1 SGHTS and CDR2 YDEGEE. The CDR3 consists of 15 residues. With V trimmed by 0 bases and J by 3 bases, 4 bases remained unmatched. The DNA of the CDR3 is TGTGCCAGCAGCTTGGCCGGGACAGGGCTCTACGAGCAGTACTTC. Its translation: CASSLAGTGLYEQYF.